This T cell receptor (beta chain) was captured by sequencing in a study of cytomegalovirus exposure and HLA in healthy donors (TCRdb year 2017). Some background on the complete study: According to an earlier analysis of a few hundred of the donors, 200 million or so T cells yielded 100 million or so unique TCR beta sequences and around 280 Gb of sequence data. Four or five DR-DQ haplotypes were handled as single units for association and clustering, since linkage in the cohort was strong. The later analysis used no new phenotypic data to find candidate immune exposures, relying instead on TCR beta sequences and their occurrence across donors. The study used immunosequencing to profile the T cell repertoires of several hundred subjects and linked those repertoires to cytomegalovirus serostatus. Across approximately 400 genotyped donors of the cohort, an average of approximately 240,000 unique TCR beta nucleotide sequences per donor were sequenced, and 15% to 20% of those sequences were non-productive. An early release that covered fewer than 800 HLA-typed donors contained around 330 gigabases of sequencing data and tens of millions of unique TCR sequences. To study patterns of TCR occurrence, a later analysis re-analyzed previously published TCR beta repertoires from 550 to 800 donors and added high-resolution HLA genotyping. The genetic ancestry cluster associated with self-reported Caucasian donors included 81% of the roughly 400 genotyped donors. A separate validation cohort of over 95 different subjects was used in addition to the approximately 610-subject first cohort. The study combined high-throughput TCR immunosequencing, statistical association of individual TCRs with disease status, and machine learning to predict cytomegalovirus infection status. The aim of the study was to test whether cataloging public T cell receptors could identify signatures of past pathogen exposure. All discovery cohort repertoires had been generated on a single sequencing platform. The number of donors typed differed by locus, with 629-630 for A, B, C, DRB1 and DQB1, roughly 520 for DQA1, 600 to 610 for DPA1, and around 460 for DPB1. Donor age, sex, ethnicity and CMV serostatus were compiled together with the repertoire data. An earlier analysis of approximately 630 of the donors applied high-throughput TCR beta sequencing to assess whether each TCR beta V gene segment acted as functional or pseudogenic. HLA typing included class I and class II loci at four-digit resolution. A later genetic analysis used genome-wide SNP genotypes for about 65% of the roughly 700 donors, treating that subset as a discovery cohort. Study-wide findings and limitations: This cohort had only TCR beta chains sequenced, and the lack of alpha or paired-chain data limited which features could be detected. Most TCR sequences were seen in very few donors, while some public TCRs were found in many individuals. An association between a missense DCLRE1C variant and V-gene and J-gene trimming of TCR beta chains was found in a later genetic analysis and replicated in an independent cohort. It was suggested by the authors that the approach could potentially be generalized to other disease states and immunological phenotypes. In both the original and validation cohorts, the classifier was reported to diagnose cytomegalovirus status with high specificity and sensitivity. Linkage disequilibrium might explain the correlated functional status among segregating V segments, but an unknown experimental factor could not be ruled out. The study gave a list of under 200 TCR beta chains associated with cytomegalovirus. According to a later analysis, TCR association rates differed among HLA loci, with DRB1 alleles showing the most associated TCRs and HLA-C alleles showing the fewest. Compared with the roughly 700-donor mean, donors in an Asian-associated ancestry cluster had fewer N-insertions in productive TCRs, according to a later genetic analysis. Because some donors lacked HLA typing at each locus, the association tests relied only on the typed subset. A group of highly shared sequence variants was considered likely to be a technical artifact of the sequencing pipeline. Broadly in line with IMGT annotations, most TCR beta V segments showed up in productive rearrangements about 90% or about 30% of the time in an earlier analysis of several hundred of the donors. A further reported finding was that TCR beta sequences accurately predicted the HLA-A and HLA-B alleles for most subjects in the first cohort. In a later analysis, most CMV-associated TCR beta chains were found to appear HLA-restricted, with HLA associations seemingly driven largely by CMV exposure. Some IMGT-functional V segments, including TRBV6-2 and TRBV6-3, could not be distinguished by the 87-base-pair reads and were therefore excluded. Assigning TCR associations to individual alleles was difficult when HLA alleles, especially DR and DQ, strongly co-occurred. Because counts were too low, roughly 17 rarely observed V segments, including chromosome 9 orphons, were left out of the earlier analysis of over 550 of the donors. CMV serostatus was the only immune exposure information available for the cohort. Several of the top co-occurrence clusters appeared to be linked to parvovirus B19, influenza, CMV and Epstein-Barr virus, according to a later analysis. In vitro tests confirmed that three of the cytomegalovirus-associated TCR beta chains recognize cytomegalovirus antigens. At a false discovery rate of 0.05, a later analysis linked about 17,000 TCR beta sequences to specific HLA alleles. Compared with equally common non-associated chains, HLA-associated TCR beta chains in a later analysis were more clonally expanded and had lower generation probabilities. Sequencing depth was assumed to be roughly uniform across donors in the presence/absence analyses, though that assumption may not hold.

Library creation used the immunoSEQ multiplex PCR assay. The multiplex PCR relied on a mix of 60 forward primers for TCR Vbeta segments and 13 reverse primers for TCR Jbeta segments. The CDR3 region of rearranged TCR beta genes was amplified from genomic DNA with a multiplex PCR assay. On the Illumina HiSeq System, the amplified TCR beta libraries were sequenced as 87-base-pair reads. As for how the authors treated the data: A later analysis counted tens of millions of unique TCR beta chains across the roughly 700 repertoires, and 10 million to 11 million of these chains were shared by at least two donors. To remove PCR and sequencing errors, raw reads were error-corrected and collapsed into unique sequences using a nearest-neighbor algorithm that merged closely related sequences. Alignment of CDR3 sequences to IMGT reference sequences was used to assign V, D and J gene segments. For a sequence to be retained, a match of at least six nucleotides to both a V gene segment and a J gene segment was required. A rearrangement counted as productive if the CDR3 had no stop codons and remained in frame with V and J, and every other rearrangement counted as non-productive. CDR3 was defined by IMGT convention, running from the second conserved V-encoded cysteine to the conserved J-encoded phenylalanine. Sequences without an unambiguous match to a single V gene segment were excluded from the earlier analysis of 450 to 650 of the donors. In an earlier analysis of 587 of the donors, V segments were called functional above 56.7% productive rearrangements and were called segregating when the between-donor standard deviation exceeded 5%. A statistical classification framework was built for diagnosing cytomegalovirus status from the catalog of TCR beta chain sequences. A later analysis assigned V and J genes by comparing TCR nucleotide sequences with IMGT/GENE-DB human TR gene sequences. The TCRdist pipeline was used in a later analysis to assign CDR3 sequences and most-parsimonious VDJ recombination scenarios. A later analysis defined each TCR beta chain by its CDR3 amino acid sequence plus V-gene family, and excluded reads lacking a unique V-gene family. In a later analysis, fewer than 600 highly shared, low-generation-probability nucleotide sequences were removed to address suspected cross-contamination and a sequencing artifact. In a later analysis, a clonal expansion index was calculated for each public chain from normalized within-repertoire ranks of inferred template counts. A later analysis computed generation probabilities with a VDJ recombination model fitted to out-of-frame rearrangements, and checked the results against IGoR. Hypergeometric tests were used in a later analysis to score TCR-TCR, TCR-HLA and TCR-CMV co-occurrence, with a repertoire-size bias correction applied to the TCR pairs. False discovery rates were estimated in a later analysis by permuting HLA or CMV assignments 20 times. In a later analysis, co-occurring TCRs were grouped with DBSCAN, and TCRdist sequence similarity was added when clustering was performed within HLA-allele-positive subsets. Repertoires with fewer than 30,000 or more than 120,000 public chains were left out of co-occurrence clustering, as were a handful of repertoires with anomalous nucleotide sharing. TCRdb carries this immuneACCESS record with in-frame sequences only. Its versions omit some clonotypes, under half of them owing to an unresolved V gene in the studies checked, with the rest unexplained. The V and J calls and the clone size are those of that table, but D and trimming were determined from the DNA. The table for this sample lists 110,000 to 150,000 clones; around 72% of them were counted only once. The leading ten clones occupy approximately 15% of the sample.

The cohort consisted of 650 to 700 healthy bone marrow donors. All cohort members were sampled while nominally healthy, although unrecorded immune exposures were likely present. CMV serostatus was recorded as positive for 289 and negative for about 50% of the roughly 670 cohort members, whereas no CMV serostatus was recorded for the donor in question. Each donor provided a peripheral blood sample, and peripheral blood mononuclear cells were used for TCR beta sequencing. Genomic DNA extraction from the blood cell samples was performed with the Qiagen DNeasy Blood Extraction Kit. Concerning this clone: Its cognate antigen has yet to be identified. No base quality information exists; no much larger clone differs at one position.

The germline V gene encodes CDR1 MRHNA and CDR2 SNTAGT. Trimming accounts for 1 base at V and 9 bases at J, while the number of junction bases matched to no gene is 5. The CDR3 sequence holds 16 residues, the cysteine and phenylalanine included. Just CDR3 DNA is preserved here, 48 bases in frame from base 1. The TCR was taken from a human donor in good health. Source material: PBMCs. This sequence uses TRBV6-4 and TRBJ2-1; 14 of the junction bases match TRBD2. The bases are TGTGCCAGCAGTGACTTGGGACTAGCGGGGGTAGGTGAGCAGTTCTTC. Translated, it gives CASSDLGLAGVGEQFF.